The 6 T cell receptor beta chains reported below all come from one sample, sequenced in a study of neurological immune-mediated disorders. TCRdb ran MiXCR on the 5' RACE reads and lists one entry per CDR3 protein. The top ten clones hold 5.5% to 7% of a sample with 36,000 or so distinct CDR3 sequences, under 13% of them seen once. The sample consisted of PBMCs. Source of these receptors: a woman younger than 45 with HTLV-1-associated myelopathy (HAM/TSP).

This clonotype was recorded many times. The genes are TRBV20-1 and TRBJ1-1; 9 nucleotides agree with TRBD1. The junction had 3 bases not matched to a gene; V was cut back by 5 bases and J by 5 bases. Looked up from germline, CDR1 is DFQATT and CDR2 is SNEGSKA (reference sequence). This CDR3 has 12 residues. DNA of the CDR3: TGCAGTGCTCAGACAGGGGGGACTGAAGCTTTCTTT. Its translation: CSAQTGGTEAFF.

This clonotype qualifies as medium-sized. The gene calls are TRBV5-5 and TRBJ1-1; D call uncertain. Trimming shortened V by 3 bases and J by 5 bases, and 20 bases separated the two germline ends. The germline CDR1 and CDR2 sequences are SGHKS and YYEKEE (reference sequence). There are 16 residues in the CDR3. CDR3 sequence: CASSSVSTRYKTEAFF. CDR3 DNA sequence: TGTGCCAGCAGCTCCGTCAGCACGAGATATAAAACTGAAGCTTTCTTT.

This clonotype was recorded many times. This chain joins TRBV5-1 and TRBJ2-3; 10 nucleotides line up with TRBD2. Unmatched junction bases numbered 7, after V lost 0 bases and J lost 0 bases. Germline V gene data show CDR1 as SGHRS and CDR2 as YFSETQ. The CDR3 loop spans 18 amino acids. CDR3: CASSLGTSGLYSTDTQYF. The CDR3 region has the DNA TGCGCCAGCAGCTTGGGGACTAGCGGCTTATATAGCACAGATACGCAGTATTTT.

In its sample, this clonotype was seen many times. This chain uses TRBV15 with TRBJ1-2; tentatively, D is TRBD1 (5 bases). Trimming stripped 3 bases from V and 1 base from J, with 15 bases between. Germline V gene data show CDR1 as LNHNV and CDR2 as YYDKDF (reference sequence). The CDR3 has 16 residues. The CDR3 DNA is TGTGCCACCAGCAGTTCCAGGACACTGAGTAACTATGGCTACACCTTC. It specifies CATSSSRTLSNYGYTF.

This clonotype came up many times. The chain joins TRBV10-3 to TRBJ2-3; tentatively, D is TRBD2 (5 bases). The CDR3 covers 12 residues. Between the trimmed V and J ends, which lost 3 bases and 6 bases, there was a span of 7 bases. Germline CDR1 and CDR2: ENHRY and SYGVKD. In DNA form, the CDR3 reads TGTGCCATCAGTGAAAGAGGGGATACGCAGTATTTT. As protein: CAISERGDTQYF.

This clonotype was recorded many times. The chain has TRBV20-1 and TRBJ1-1; 12 nucleotides line up with TRBD1. CDR3 length: 16 residues. J lost 4 bases, V lost 1 base, and 7 bases had no gene match. Germline CDR1 DFQATT, CDR2 SNEGSKA (reference sequence). The CDR3 coding sequence is TGCAGTGCTAGAGGCGGGGACAGGGGGCCTCGCACTGAAGCTTTCTTT. Its protein product is CSARGGDRGPRTEAFF.